The 30 T cell receptor beta chains given below trace back to one sample, sequenced in a study of brain T cells in children with intractable seizures. Clones were read by immunoSEQ multiplex PCR, and TCRdb kept only the in-frame ones, dropping some. The table shows some 64,000 clones, with approximately 95% occurring only once. Sequenced material: peripheral blood, taken at surgery. The receptors here all came from a boy younger than two with focal cortical dysplasia and intractable seizures.

The V and J genes are TRBV3-1 (or the pseudogene TRBV3-2) and TRBJ2-7; D is possibly TRBD1 (6 bases). CDR1 and CDR2 from the germline V gene are LGHDT and YNNKEL (reference sequence). CDR3 length: 14 amino acids. Trimming cost V 0 bases and J 4 bases, with 10 bases left between them. The CDR3 DNA reads TGTGCCAGCAGCCAAGATCGCACAGGGTACGAGCAGTACTTC. Translating gives CASSQDRTGYEQYF.

The genes are TRBV2 and TRBJ1-2; D gene ambiguous. This CDR3 is 15 amino acids long. The germline CDR1 and CDR2 sequences are SNHLY and FYNNEI. V lost 6 bases and J lost 3, with 17 bases in between. The CDR3 is CASRPGEVMDYGYTF. The CDR3 nucleotides read TGTGCCAGCAGACCGGGTGAGGTTATGGACTATGGCTACACCTTC.

The chain combines TRBV29-1 with TRBJ2-3; 9 positions match TRBD1. The CDR3 contains 13 residues. Germline CDR1 and CDR2: SQVTM and ANQGSEA. The J segment lost 5 bases and the V segment lost 7 bases, leaving 7 bases of the junction unmatched. CDR3 residues: CSAGATGGDTQYF. Here the CDR3 DNA reads TGCAGCGCTGGGGCGACAGGGGGAGATACGCAGTATTTT.

The J gene is TRBJ2-7, the V gene TRBV3-1 (or the pseudogene TRBV3-2); 7 bases agree with TRBD1. V was clipped by 0 bases and J by 4 bases; unmatched bases: 9. Per germline, CDR1 LGHDT and CDR2 YNNKEL (reference sequence). The CDR3 sequence is 16 residues long. For the CDR3, the DNA is TGTGCCAGCAGCCAAGATCAGTGGGGACAGTTATACGAGCAGTACTTC. Amino acid sequence: CASSQDQWGQLYEQYF.

The table lists this clone with a count of one. V gene TRBV12-3 or TRBV12-4 combines with J gene TRBJ1-2; D not certain. This CDR3 comprises 11 residues. Trimming cost V 7 bases and J 5 bases, with 8 bases left between them. CDR3 nucleotides: TGTGCCAGCACCCCCAGTTATGGCTACACCTTC. Its translation: CASTPSYGYTF.

This chain uses TRBV6-5 with TRBJ1-6; 8 positions agree with TRBD1. This CDR3 spans 16 amino acids. Per germline, CDR1 MNHEY and CDR2 SVGAGI. The V segment lost 2 bases and the J segment 6 bases; nucleotides outside the gene matches: 6. The CDR3 DNA reads as TGTGCCAGCAGTTACGACGGACAGGGCTTTAATTCACCCCTCCACTTT. This codes for CASSYDGQGFNSPLHF.

This clone came up once. V gene TRBV18 combines with J gene TRBJ2-3, with 8 bases aligning to TRBD2. This CDR3 region has 14 residues. In germline, CDR1 is KGHSH, CDR2 LQKENI. The ends lost 5 bases at V and 4 bases at J; junction bases unmatched: 5. The CDR3 DNA reads as TGTGCCAGCTCATCGGCGGGGGGAGCAGATACGCAGTATTTT. Protein product: CASSSAGGADTQYF.

The rearrangement uses TRBV19 and TRBJ2-7, with 9 positions matching TRBD1. Germline trimming cut 5 bases from V and 0 bases from J; bases unmatched to any gene: 14. CDR1 LNHDA and CDR2 SQIVND come from the germline V gene (reference sequence). CDR3 size: 18 residues. The CDR3 DNA follows: TGTGCCAGTAGTCAGCCTCGGACAGGGGCCCTTAACTCCTACGAGCAGTACTTC. It codes for CASSQPRTGALNSYEQYF.

V gene TRBV7-6 combines with J gene TRBJ2-5; the D gene is possibly TRBD2 (5 bases). Trimming left V 5 bases short and J 1 base short, with 14 bases between. Germline-derived CDR1 and CDR2 are SGHVS and FNYEAQ. The length of the CDR3 is 15 residues. CDR3 DNA: TGTGCCAGCAGCCCCGCTCGGAGGCGCCAAGAGACCCAGTACTTC. As protein: CASSPARRRQETQYF. The variable domain in full, with the rest retrieved from reference TRBV7-6 and TRBJ2-5, is GAGVSQSPRYKVTKRGQDVALRCDPISGHVSLYWYRQALGQGPEFLTYFNYEAQQDKSGLPNDRFSAERPEGSISTLTIQRTEQRDSAMYRCASSPARRRQETQYFGPGTRLLVL.

The gene calls are TRBV19 and TRBJ2-3; D unclear. Germline values: CDR1 LNHDA, CDR2 SQIVND (reference sequence). Trimming cost V 1 base and J 1 base, with 3 bases left between them. This CDR3 contains 13 residues. The CDR3 DNA reads TGTGCCAGTAGTATAGGGGGCACAGATACGCAGTATTTT. This codes for CASSIGGTDTQYF.

This chain joins TRBV3-1 (or the pseudogene TRBV3-2) and TRBJ2-2; D possibly corresponds to TRBD1 (6 bases). The V and J ends lost 3 bases and 3 bases respectively, with 8 bases between them. The CDR3 runs to 14 residues. Germline CDR1 and CDR2: LGHDT and YNNKEL (reference sequence). The CDR3 DNA follows: TGTGCCAGCAGCCAGGGGGCATACACCGGGGAGCTGTTTTTT. Its translation: CASSQGAYTGELFF.

The chain links TRBV28 to TRBJ2-5; D tentatively reads TRBD1 or TRBD2 (5 bases each). Trimming removed 6 bases from V and 5 bases from J, with 19 bases in between. Germline V CDR1 and CDR2: MDHEN, SYDVKM. The CDR3 contains 15 residues. CDR3 protein: CASRTKGPRGETQYF. The CDR3 DNA reads as TGTGCCAGCAGAACTAAGGGACCAAGAGGGGAGACCCAGTACTTC.

The rearrangement joins TRBV21-1 to TRBJ2-7; TRBD2 is the table's D call, not checked against the DNA. TRBV21-1 is shown as a pseudogene. The CDR3 runs 15 residues. The CDR3 sequence: CASLSLASKSYEQYF. In DNA form, the CDR3 reads TGTGCCAGTCTAAGTCTAGCGTCAAAGTCCTACGAGCAGTACTTC.

The chain has TRBV19 and TRBJ1-5; D is uncertain. Trimming left V 5 bases short and J 7 bases short, with 12 bases between. From germline, CDR1 is LNHDA and CDR2 SQIVND (reference sequence). This CDR3 is built from 13 residues. CDR3 in amino acids: CASSSWRGQPQHF. For the CDR3, the DNA is TGTGCCAGTAGTTCTTGGCGGGGACAGCCCCAGCATTTT.

This chain connects TRBV4-1 to TRBJ2-5; 8 bases line up with TRBD1. V shed 0 bases, J shed 7 bases, and the junction held 13 bases outside the gene matches. Looked up from germline, CDR1 is MGHRA and CDR2 is YSYEKL. This CDR3 has 17 residues. CDR3 sequence: CASSQDTYQGAVRTQYF. The CDR3 nucleotides read TGCGCCAGCAGCCAAGACACGTACCAGGGGGCAGTGCGGACCCAGTACTTC.

V gene TRBV24-1 combines with J gene TRBJ2-7, with TRBD1 matching over 8 bases. V shed 5 bases, J shed 0 bases, and the junction held 5 bases outside the gene matches. This CDR3 has 15 amino acids. Looked up from germline, CDR1 is KGHDR and CDR2 is SFDVKD. This CDR3 reads CATSARQGSSYEQYF. The CDR3 DNA reads TGTGCCACCAGTGCCAGACAGGGGTCCTCCTACGAGCAGTACTTC.

The chain carries TRBV9 and TRBJ1-6; a possible D gene is TRBD1 (6 bases). CDR3 length: 14 residues. The germline CDR1 and CDR2 sequences are SGDLS and YYNGEE. Between the trimmed V and J ends, which lost 5 bases and 7 bases, there was a span of 13 bases. CDR3 sequence: CASRPGQLNSPLHF. For the CDR3, the DNA is TGTGCCAGCAGACCCGGACAGTTAAATTCACCCCTCCACTTT.

The CDR3 loop is CASSTTSGRVYEQYF. CDR3 nucleotides: TGTGCCAGCAGCACCACTAGCGGGAGGGTCTACGAGCAGTACTTC. The chain recombines TRBV7-9 with TRBJ2-7; TRBD2 matches at 13 bases. The CDR3 spans 15 residues. Looked up from germline, CDR1 is SEHNR and CDR2 is FQNEAQ (reference sequence). Unmatched junction bases numbered 4, after V lost 5 bases and J lost 3 bases. Full variable domain (remainder filled in from reference TRBV7-9 and TRBJ2-7): DTGVSQNPRHKITKRGQNVTFRCDPISEHNRLYWYRQTLGQGPEFLTYFQNEAQLEKSRLLSDRFSAERPKGSFSTLEIQRTEQGDSAMYLCASSTTSGRVYEQYFGPGTRLTVT.

For the CDR3, the DNA is TGTGCCAGCAGTTCACCCCCTCCGGGACTAGCGGATACCCCCTACGAGCAGTACTTC. Amino acid sequence: CASSSPPPGLADTPYEQYF. The chain links TRBV28 to TRBJ2-7; TRBD2 matches at 11 bases. Germline V gene data show CDR1 as MDHEN and CDR2 as SYDVKM. The CDR3 consists of 19 residues. The V gene end was trimmed by 4 bases and the J gene end by 2 bases; junction bases not matched to a gene: 16.

The chain carries TRBV7-2 and TRBJ2-3; perhaps TRBD2 as D (6 bases). CDR3 size: 15 residues. V lost 2 bases, J lost 6 bases, and 15 bases lay in between. Looked up from germline, CDR1 is SGHTA and CDR2 is FQGNSA. The CDR3 coding sequence is TGTGCCAGCAGCTTAAATGGGGCGGAGGGCGATACGCAGTATTTT. Its protein is CASSLNGAEGDTQYF.

This chain uses TRBV28 with TRBJ2-6, with a tentative D call TRBD2 (6 bases). The V end lost 4 bases, the J end lost 1 base, and 32 bases lay between the germline ends. This CDR3 has 23 amino acids. Germline CDR1 reads MDHEN; CDR2 reads SYDVKM. The CDR3 nucleotides read TGTGCCAGCAGTTCCCTCAAAACTTCCCGCCCCCGGGACTCCTCATCTGGGGCCAACGTCCTGACTTTC. It encodes CASSSLKTSRPRDSSSGANVLTF.

This clone was recorded only once. This chain joins TRBV6-2 or TRBV6-3 and TRBJ2-3; D unresolved. This CDR3 comprises 12 residues. The germline V gene has CDR1 MNHEY and CDR2 SVGEGT. Trimming left V 6 bases short and J 4 bases short, with 8 bases between. CDR3 DNA sequence: TGTGCCAGCAGCTTTACAGCAGATACGCAGTATTTT. Translating gives CASSFTADTQYF.

The chain is built from TRBV7-2 and TRBJ1-6; D is unclear. CDR1 and CDR2 from the germline V gene are SGHTA and FQGNSA. This CDR3 is built from 14 residues. Trimming took off 0 bases at V and 5 bases at J, with 5 bases between the two ends. CDR3 bases: TGTGCCAGCAGCTTAGCGCTTGATAATTCACCCCTCCACTTT. Amino acids: CASSLALDNSPLHF.

The chain uses TRBV5-1 and TRBJ2-3, with D unclear. Trimming left V 2 bases short and J 0 bases short, with 13 bases between. The CDR3 loop spans 16 amino acids. From germline, CDR1 is SGHRS and CDR2 YFSETQ. The CDR3 spells CASSLTALSSTDTQYF. CDR3 nucleotide sequence: TGCGCCAGCAGCTTAACAGCTTTATCTAGCACAGATACGCAGTATTTT.

The chain uses TRBV27 and TRBJ2-1, with 12 bases that match TRBD1. This CDR3 region has 14 residues. Germline V gene lookup returns CDR1 MNHEY and CDR2 SMNVEV (reference sequence). The ends lost 5 bases at V and 8 bases at J; junction bases unmatched: 4. In DNA, the CDR3 is TGTGCCAGCAGTCCCGGGACAGGGGGCTATGAGCAGTTCTTC. This gives the protein CASSPGTGGYEQFF.

The rearrangement uses TRBV5-4 and TRBJ1-2; maybe TRBD1 (6 bases). The CDR3 loop spans 14 amino acids. The V end was cut by 3 bases, the J end by 6 bases, with 15 bases between. The germline V gene has CDR1 SGHNT and CDR2 YYREEE (reference sequence). CDR3 residues: CASSSGGSANGYTF. DNA for the CDR3: TGTGCCAGCAGCTCCGGGGGCTCGGCTAATGGCTACACCTTC.

The chain carries TRBV25-1 and TRBJ2-1; D gene uncertain. This CDR3 has 11 amino acids. Germline CDR1 reads MGHDK; CDR2 reads SYGVNS. V was trimmed by 0 bases and J by 6 bases, leaving 0 bases between them. As DNA, the CDR3 is TGTGCCAGCAGTGAATACAATGAGCAGTTCTTC. Encoded protein: CASSEYNEQFF.

The chain links TRBV4-1 to TRBJ2-5, with a possible D match to TRBD2 (5 bases). This CDR3 spans 15 amino acids. Trimming shortened V by 4 bases and J by 2 bases, and 14 bases separated the two germline ends. Germline assignment: CDR1 MGHRA and CDR2 YSYEKL. DNA for the CDR3: TGCGCCAGCAGCCCCCTGAGGAGGCGGCAAGAGACCCAGTACTTC. It translates to CASSPLRRRQETQYF.

V gene TRBV18 combines with J gene TRBJ1-4; D may be TRBD1 (6 bases). V was clipped by 3 bases and J by 7 bases, with 21 bases between them. This CDR3 contains 17 residues. Germline V gene data show CDR1 as KGHSH and CDR2 as LQKENI. CDR3 in DNA: TGTGCCAGCTCACCCACGGCGAACAGGGCCGTGGGTGAAAAACTGTTTTTT. This sequence encodes CASSPTANRAVGEKLFF. Supplemented by reference TRBV18 and TRBJ1-4, the full variable domain reads NAGVMQNPRHLVRRRGQEARLRCSPMKGHSHVYWYRQLPEEGLKFMVYLQKENIIDESGMPKERFSAEFPKEGPSILRIQQVVRGDSAAYFCASSPTANRAVGEKLFFGSGTQLSVL.

The chain is built from TRBV24-1 and TRBJ2-7; D is ambiguous. Germline CDR1 and CDR2: KGHDR and SFDVKD. This CDR3 contains 14 residues. Trimming removed 3 bases from V and 12 bases from J, with 20 bases in between. The chain's CDR3 is CATSDPRAGERRYF. CDR3 DNA sequence: TGTGCCACCAGTGATCCGCGAGCCGGTGAAAGGCGGTACTTC.